These 27 T cell receptor beta chains share one sample of origin, sequenced in a study of blood T cells in healthy people across ages. A sample-barcoded 5' primer and a J-beta primer mix were used in a second PCR of roughly 6 to 11 cycles. TCRdb re-analysed the 5' RACE reads in MiXCR, keeping a single row per CDR3 protein. The table has about 1.7 million distinct CDR3 sequences, 25% to 30% seen once; the top ten hold roughly 8%. Material for sequencing was blood. Receptors originate from a woman aged 25 to 39 in good health.

This chain uses TRBV7-2 with TRBJ2-7; maybe TRBD2 (5 bases). Germline V gene data show CDR1 as SGHTA and CDR2 as FQGNSA. V was clipped by 0 bases and J by 6 bases, with 12 bases between them. The CDR3 spans 14 residues. CDR3 DNA sequence: TGTGCCAGCAGCTTAGCGCTTGGAGGAGCCGAGCAGTACTTC. As protein: CASSLALGGAEQYF.

The chain has TRBV30 and TRBJ2-6, with a weak D call TRBD1 (6 bases). The V end lost 6 bases, the J end lost 4 bases, and 19 bases lay between the germline ends. The CDR3 consists of 16 residues. The germline V gene has CDR1 GTSNPN and CDR2 SVGIG (reference sequence). The CDR3 is CACLRDTVRGANVLTF. DNA of the CDR3: TGTGCCTGCTTGAGGGACACAGTAAGAGGGGCCAACGTCCTGACTTTC.

This clonotype was recorded a few times. The CDR3 is CSLGGRDYEQYF. The CDR3 nucleotides are TGCAGCCTGGGCGGACGGGACTACGAGCAGTACTTC. V gene TRBV29-1 combines with J gene TRBJ2-5; D might be TRBD2 (5 bases). The last part of the DNA fits TRBJ2-7 better; the J call may be wrong. The CDR3 has 12 residues. Germline V CDR1 and CDR2: SQVTM, ANQGSEA.

On this clonotype itself: At one boundary the junction diverges from the germline segment, which might be a read error. The chain uses TRBV12-5 and TRBJ1-2; D is undetermined. From germline, CDR1 is LGHNT and CDR2 FRNRAP. This CDR3 comprises 13 residues. CDR3 protein: CTSGYDGYYGYTF. DNA for the CDR3: TGTACTAGTGGATACGACGGTTACTATGGCTACACCTTC.

This chain links TRBV7-2 with TRBJ1-2; D gene unclear. Trimming removed 5 bases from V and 0 bases from J, with 16 bases in between. The CDR3 length is 16 residues. CDR1 and CDR2 (germline): SGHTA, FQGNSA. CDR3 residues: CASSLVRVGANYGYTF. CDR3 in DNA: TGTGCCAGCAGCCTGGTGAGGGTTGGAGCTAACTATGGCTACACCTTC.

The genes are TRBV11-2 and TRBJ1-2; D is uncertain. The V and J ends lost 5 bases and 3 bases respectively, with 7 bases between them. Germline V gene lookup returns CDR1 SGHAT and CDR2 FQNNGV. There are 12 residues in the CDR3. The CDR3 protein is CASSQPDYGYTF. CDR3 nucleotide sequence: TGTGCCAGCAGCCAGCCAGACTATGGCTACACCTTC.

V usage is TRBV7-2 and J usage is TRBJ1-4; 7 bases match TRBD1. Germline V gives CDR1 SGHTA, CDR2 FQGNSA. With V trimmed by 2 bases and J by 3 bases, 6 bases remained unmatched. The CDR3 length is 16 residues. The CDR3 is CASSLSVGQPNEKLFF. DNA of the CDR3: TGTGCCAGCAGCTTATCAGTGGGACAGCCTAATGAAAAACTGTTTTTT.

The chain combines TRBV9 with TRBJ2-7; TRBD1 might be the D (6 bases). Trimming shortened V by 0 bases and J by 5 bases, and 15 bases separated the two germline ends. Germline CDR1 reads SGDLS; CDR2 reads YYNGEE. The CDR3 runs 15 residues. The CDR3 coding sequence is TGTGCCAGCAGCGTAGAGGGGACACCTTCCCACGAGCAGTACTTC. Its protein product is CASSVEGTPSHEQYF.

The chain couples TRBV20-1 to TRBJ1-3; D remains ambiguous. The germline V and J ends were trimmed by 5 bases and 0 bases, with 11 bases remaining between them. CDR3 length equals 14 residues. The germline gives CDR1 DFQATT, CDR2 SNEGSKA (reference sequence). This chain's CDR3 is CSAGQLLSGNTIYF. The CDR3 nucleotides are TGCAGTGCTGGGCAGCTACTCTCTGGAAACACCATATATTTT.

V gene TRBV19 combines with J gene TRBJ2-3, with 11 bases lining up with TRBD2. Per the germline V gene, CDR1 is LNHDA and CDR2 is SQIVND (reference sequence). CDR3 length equals 17 residues. Trimming at V came to 1 base and at J to 2 bases, leaving 5 bases not matched to a gene. CDR3: CASSIATSGTLTDTQYF. CDR3 sequence (DNA): TGTGCCAGTAGTATAGCGACTAGCGGGACGCTCACAGATACGCAGTATTTT.

Remarks on this clonotype: A much larger clone lies one base from this, so it may be a read error. The J gene is TRBJ1-4, the V gene TRBV20-1; D unclear. The CDR3 loop spans 12 amino acids. Germline V gives CDR1 DFQATT, CDR2 SNEGSKA (reference sequence). Trimming stripped 5 bases from V and 8 bases from J, with 12 bases between. The CDR3 region has the DNA TGCAGTGCTGGCCTCCCGAGAGAAAAACTGTTTTTT. It yields the protein CSAGLPREKLFF.

The J gene is TRBJ2-4, the V gene TRBV7-2; 7 bases fit TRBD1. The CDR3 contains 13 residues. V was clipped by 3 bases and J by 6 bases; unmatched bases: 2. The germline gives CDR1 SGHTA, CDR2 FQGNSA. CDR3 in amino acids: CASSLGTANIQYF. CDR3 nucleotide sequence: TGTGCCAGCAGCTTGGGGACAGCAAACATTCAGTACTTC.

This chain uses TRBV3-1 with TRBJ2-5, with 7 bases aligning to TRBD1. The DNA end is more similar to TRBJ2-7, so the J call may be wrong. Germline V gives CDR1 LGHDT, CDR2 YNNKEL (reference sequence). CDR3 size: 14 residues. The CDR3 spells CASSPPGTDGEQYF. CDR3 coding DNA: TGTGCCAGCAGCCCTCCCGGGACAGACGGCGAGCAGTACTTC.

Only a few counts were recorded for this clonotype. The V gene is TRBV20-1, the J gene TRBJ2-1; 9 bases map to TRBD2. With V trimmed by 5 bases and J by 12 bases, 11 bases remained unmatched. The CDR3 extends over 13 amino acids. From germline, CDR1 is DFQATT and CDR2 SNEGSKA (reference sequence). The CDR3 sequence is CSAPSLGTSRQFF. As DNA, the CDR3 is TGCAGTGCTCCCTCCCTCGGGACTAGCCGGCAGTTCTTC.

The V and J genes are TRBV6-2 or TRBV6-3 and TRBJ2-7; TRBD1 matches 10 bases. Per the germline V gene, CDR1 is MNHEY and CDR2 is SVGEGT. V was clipped by 6 bases and J by 4 bases; unmatched bases: 18. The CDR3 runs 18 residues. CDR3 region: CASSDTSGRGQGSYEQYF. CDR3 in DNA: TGTGCCAGCAGCGACACGAGCGGAAGGGGACAGGGGTCGTACGAGCAGTACTTC.

This chain links TRBV11-2 with TRBJ1-6; D call uncertain. V was pared by 6 bases and J by 6 bases, with 18 bases between. CDR1 and CDR2 from the germline V gene are SGHAT and FQNNGV. The CDR3 is 16 amino acids. The CDR3 DNA follows: TGTGCCAGCAGTCCTAGGGTGTTATCGGGTAATTCACCCCTCCACTTT. Amino acid sequence: CASSPRVLSGNSPLHF.

This clonotype came up a few times. This chain links TRBV5-1 with TRBJ1-2, with 7 bases lining up with TRBD1. The germline V gene encodes CDR1 SGHRS and CDR2 YFSETQ. The CDR3 is 16 amino acids. Trimming took 3 bases from V and 0 from J; bases not matched to a gene: 8. CDR3 coding DNA: TGCGCCAGCAGCTACTACTCGGGACAGCCTAACTATGGCTACACCTTC. Its protein product is CASSYYSGQPNYGYTF. Complete variable domain (other parts from reference TRBV5-1 and TRBJ1-2): KAGVTQTPRYLIKTRGQQVTLSCSPISGHRSVSWYQQTPGQGLQFLFEYFSETQRNKGNFPGRFSGRQFSNSRSEMNVSTLELGDSALYLCASSYYSGQPNYGYTFGSGTRLTVV.

The chain has TRBV19 and TRBJ2-3; 7 bases align to TRBD1. Per the germline V gene, CDR1 is LNHDA and CDR2 is SQIVND (reference sequence). The CDR3 loop spans 15 amino acids. J lost 0 bases, V lost 5 bases, and 5 bases had no gene match. CDR3 in DNA: TGTGCCAGTAGTTCGGGACAGTCTAGCACAGATACGCAGTATTTT. The encoded protein is CASSSGQSSTDTQYF.

This clonotype was found once. CDR3 in amino acids: CASMGQINYGYTF. The DNA of the CDR3 is TGTGCCAGCATGGGACAGATAAACTATGGCTACACCTTC. The V and J genes are TRBV7-9 and TRBJ1-2; 7 nucleotides line up with TRBD1. Germline trimming cut 7 bases from V and 2 bases from J; bases unmatched to any gene: 4. The CDR3 is 13 amino acids. Germline CDR1 reads SEHNR; CDR2 reads FQNEAQ (reference sequence).

This rearrangement joins TRBV3-1 to TRBJ1-2, with D uncertain. CDR3 length equals 13 residues. Germline values: CDR1 LGHDT, CDR2 YNNKEL (reference sequence). Trimming took off 1 base at V and 4 bases at J, with 7 bases between the two ends. The CDR3 DNA reads as TGTGCCAGCAGCCAAGGACTGCTCTATGGCTACACCTTC. It translates to CASSQGLLYGYTF.

The J gene is TRBJ2-1, the V gene TRBV9; TRBD1 matches 8 bases. There are 13 residues in the CDR3. V trimming: 7 bases; J trimming: 9 bases; junction bases outside the gene matches: 9. Germline V CDR1 and CDR2: SGDLS, YYNGEE. CDR3 in amino acids: CASGGQGASEQFF. CDR3 coding DNA: TGTGCCAGCGGAGGACAGGGAGCGAGTGAGCAGTTCTTC.

Of note for this clonotype: Since a much larger clone is just one base distant, this may be a read error. This chain links TRBV10-3 with TRBJ2-7; perhaps D is TRBD1 or TRBD2 (6 bases each). The end of the DNA aligns better with TRBJ2-5, so the J call may be wrong. The CDR3 contains 13 residues. Germline V gene data show CDR1 as ENHRY and CDR2 as SYGVKD. CDR3 sequence (DNA): TGTGCCATCAGCGACGGGGGCGGGGAGACCCAGTACTTC. Translation: CAISDGGGETQYF.

DNA of the CDR3: TGTGCCAGCAAAGAGATCCGAGAGACCCAGTACTTC. Protein sequence: CASKEIRETQYF. The rearrangement joins TRBV2 to TRBJ2-5; D is undetermined. The CDR3 sequence is 12 residues long. CDR1 is SNHLY and CDR2 is FYNNEI in the germline V gene. V lost 7 bases and J 4 bases, leaving 10 bases between the germline ends. The entire variable domain, with the rest obtained from reference TRBV2 and TRBJ2-5, is as follows: EPEVTQTPSHQVTQMGQEVILRCVPISNHLYFYWYRQILGQKVEFLVSFYNNEISEKSEIFDDQFSVERPDGSNFTLKIRSTKLEDSAMYFCASKEIRETQYFGPGTRLLVL.

V is TRBV19 and J is TRBJ1-1; no reliable D call. Between the trimmed V and J ends, which lost 3 bases and 4 bases, there was a span of 9 bases. The CDR3 covers 13 residues. Germline CDR1 and CDR2: LNHDA and SQIVND (reference sequence). The CDR3 protein is CASSIAGSTEAFF. CDR3 bases: TGTGCCAGTAGTATTGCGGGCTCCACTGAAGCTTTCTTT.

This clonotype came up many times. This chain joins TRBV2 and TRBJ2-5, with D possibly matching TRBD2 (6 bases). V lost 4 bases to trimming and J lost 0 bases, with 9 bases between them. This CDR3 spans 14 amino acids. CDR1 and CDR2 from the germline V gene are SNHLY and FYNNEI. The CDR3 region is CASSGGLHQETQYF. The CDR3 coding sequence is TGTGCCAGCAGTGGGGGACTCCACCAAGAGACCCAGTACTTC.

The chain's CDR3 is CSAGGDFLVDTEAFF. CDR3 sequence (DNA): TGCAGTGCTGGCGGGGATTTTTTAGTTGACACTGAAGCTTTCTTT. The J gene is TRBJ1-1, the V gene TRBV20-1, with D hard to call. Trimming took off 5 bases at V and 3 bases at J, with 19 bases between the two ends. The CDR3 is 15 amino acids. Germline CDR1 is DFQATT and CDR2 is SNEGSKA (reference sequence).

This clonotype was seen more than once but under ten times. The rearrangement links TRBV20-1 to TRBJ2-1; TRBD1 matches 11 bases. Germline V lookup: CDR1 DFQATT, CDR2 SNEGSKA (reference sequence). V gave up 0 bases and J gave up 6 bases; unmatched junction bases: 7. The CDR3 runs to 16 residues. The CDR3 reads CSARDLGTGGGNEQFF. CDR3 DNA sequence: TGCAGTGCTAGAGATCTAGGGACAGGGGGGGGCAATGAGCAGTTCTTC.